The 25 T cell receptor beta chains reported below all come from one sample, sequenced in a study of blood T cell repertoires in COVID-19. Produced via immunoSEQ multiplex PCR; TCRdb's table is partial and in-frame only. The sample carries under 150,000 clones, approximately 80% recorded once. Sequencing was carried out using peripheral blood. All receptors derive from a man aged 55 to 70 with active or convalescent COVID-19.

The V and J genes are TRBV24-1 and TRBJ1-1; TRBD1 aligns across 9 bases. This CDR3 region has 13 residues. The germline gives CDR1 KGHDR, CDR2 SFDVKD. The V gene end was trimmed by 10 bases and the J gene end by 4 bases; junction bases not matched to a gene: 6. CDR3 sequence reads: CATSTGGGTEAFF. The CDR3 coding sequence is TGTGCCACTTCTACAGGGGGCGGCACTGAAGCTTTCTTT.

CDR3 in DNA: TGTGCCAGCAGCAATAGGATCCCACTGGAGCATGAGCAGTTCTTC. This translates into CASSNRIPLEHEQFF. V is TRBV21-1 and J is TRBJ2-1; the DNA was not compared with TRBD2, the D call given in the table. TRBV21-1 is tagged as a pseudogene. This CDR3 contains 15 residues.

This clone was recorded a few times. The CDR3 is CASSFLGVGGYSNQPQHF. CDR3 nucleotides: TGTGCCAGCAGTTTCTTAGGGGTAGGTGGGTATAGCAATCAGCCCCAGCATTTT. The rearrangement uses TRBV27 and TRBJ1-5; TRBD1 might be the D (5 bases). The CDR3 covers 18 residues. Germline V CDR1 and CDR2: MNHEY, SMNVEV (reference sequence). The V end was cut by 3 bases, the J end by 0 bases, with 18 bases between.

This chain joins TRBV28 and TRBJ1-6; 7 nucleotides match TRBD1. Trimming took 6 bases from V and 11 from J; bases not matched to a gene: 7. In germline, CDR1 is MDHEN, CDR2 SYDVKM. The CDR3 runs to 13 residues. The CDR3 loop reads CASRLTQGAPLHF. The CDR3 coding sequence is TGTGCCAGCAGACTCACCCAGGGGGCACCCCTCCACTTT. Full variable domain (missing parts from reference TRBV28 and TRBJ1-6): DVKVTQSSRYLVKRTGEKVFLECVQDMDHENMFWYRQDPGLGLRLIYFSYDVKMKEKGDIPEGYSVSREKKERFSLILESASTNQTSMYLCASRLTQGAPLHFGNGTRLTVT.

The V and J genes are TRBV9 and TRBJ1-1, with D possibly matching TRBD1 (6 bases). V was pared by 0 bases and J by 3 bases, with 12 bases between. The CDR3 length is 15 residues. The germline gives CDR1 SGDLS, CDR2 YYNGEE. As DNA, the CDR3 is TGTGCCAGCAGCGTAGTTACAGGGTGGGACACTGAAGCTTTCTTT. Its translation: CASSVVTGWDTEAFF.

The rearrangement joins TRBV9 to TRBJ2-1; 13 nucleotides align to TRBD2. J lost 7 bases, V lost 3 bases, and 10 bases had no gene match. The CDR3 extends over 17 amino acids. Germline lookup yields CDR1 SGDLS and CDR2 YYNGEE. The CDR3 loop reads CASSGLLAGGPRNEQFF. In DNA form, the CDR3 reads TGTGCCAGCAGCGGCCTACTAGCGGGAGGGCCCCGGAATGAGCAGTTCTTC. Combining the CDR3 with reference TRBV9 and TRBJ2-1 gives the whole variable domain DSGVTQTPKHLITATGQRVTLRCSPRSGDLSVYWYQQSLDQGLQFLIQYYNGEERAKGNILERFSAQQFPDLHSELNLSSLELGDSALYFCASSGLLAGGPRNEQFFGPGTRLTVL.

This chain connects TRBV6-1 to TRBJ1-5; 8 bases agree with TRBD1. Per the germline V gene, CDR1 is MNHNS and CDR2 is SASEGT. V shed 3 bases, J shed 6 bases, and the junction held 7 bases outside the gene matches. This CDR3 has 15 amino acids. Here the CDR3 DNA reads TGTGCCAGCAGTGAGGACCAGGGGGCAGGTCAGCCCCAGCATTTT. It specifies CASSEDQGAGQPQHF.

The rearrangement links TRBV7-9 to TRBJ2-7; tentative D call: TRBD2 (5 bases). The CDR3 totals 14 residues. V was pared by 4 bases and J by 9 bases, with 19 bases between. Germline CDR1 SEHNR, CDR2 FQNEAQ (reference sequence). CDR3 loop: CASSSPAEATRQYF. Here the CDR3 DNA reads TGTGCCAGCAGCTCCCCCGCGGAGGCTACGAGGCAGTACTTC.

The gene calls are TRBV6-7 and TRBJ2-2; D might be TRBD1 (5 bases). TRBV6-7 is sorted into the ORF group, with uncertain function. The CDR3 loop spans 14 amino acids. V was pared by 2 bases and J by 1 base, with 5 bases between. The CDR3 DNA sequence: TGTGCCAGCAGTTACAGGGGGAACACCGGGGAGCTGTTTTTT. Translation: CASSYRGNTGELFF.

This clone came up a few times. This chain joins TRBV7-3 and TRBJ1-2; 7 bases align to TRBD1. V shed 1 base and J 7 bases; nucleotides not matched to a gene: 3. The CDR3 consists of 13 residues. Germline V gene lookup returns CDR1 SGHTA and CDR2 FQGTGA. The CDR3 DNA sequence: TGTGCCAGCAGCTTAAGGCAGGGGGGTGGCTACACCTTC. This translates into CASSLRQGGGYTF.

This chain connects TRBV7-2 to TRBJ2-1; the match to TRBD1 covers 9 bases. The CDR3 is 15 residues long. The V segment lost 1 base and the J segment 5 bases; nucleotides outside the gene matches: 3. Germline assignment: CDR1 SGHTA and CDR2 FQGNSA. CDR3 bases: TGTGCCAGCAGCTTAGAGACAGGGGGGCACAATGAGCAGTTCTTC. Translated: CASSLETGGHNEQFF.

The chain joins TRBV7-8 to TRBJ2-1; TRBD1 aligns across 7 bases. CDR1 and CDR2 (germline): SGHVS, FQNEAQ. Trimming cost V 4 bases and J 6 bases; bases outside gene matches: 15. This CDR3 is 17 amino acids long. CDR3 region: CASSSRTAPTGVNEQFF. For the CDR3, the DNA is TGTGCCAGCAGCTCGCGGACAGCTCCCACAGGGGTCAATGAGCAGTTCTTC. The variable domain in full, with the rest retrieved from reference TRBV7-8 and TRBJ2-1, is GAGVSQSPRYKVAKRGQDVALRCDPISGHVSLFWYQQALGQGPEFLTYFQNEAQLDKSGLPSDRFFAERPEGSVSTLKIQRTQQEDSAVYLCASSSRTAPTGVNEQFFGPGTRLTVL.

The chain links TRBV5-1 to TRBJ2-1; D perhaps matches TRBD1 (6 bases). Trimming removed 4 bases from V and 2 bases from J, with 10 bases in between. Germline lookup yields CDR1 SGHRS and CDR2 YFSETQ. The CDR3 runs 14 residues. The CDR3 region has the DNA TGCGCCAGCAGCCGGAACAGGGCCTACAATGAGCAGTTCTTC. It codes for CASSRNRAYNEQFF.

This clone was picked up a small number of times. In nucleotides, the CDR3 is TGTGCCAGCAGTTTATACCTAGCATTCCCCTACGAGCAGTACTTC. This codes for CASSLYLAFPYEQYF. The chain couples TRBV27 to TRBJ2-7, with D possibly matching TRBD2 (5 bases). CDR3 length equals 15 residues. The germline CDR1 and CDR2 sequences are MNHEY and SMNVEV (reference sequence). V was cut by 1 base and J by 2 bases, with 12 bases left in between.

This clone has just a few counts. The DNA of the CDR3 is TGTGCCAGCAGCGCAACCGGGACAGGGAATCCCTCAAGAGAGACCCAGTACTTC. It specifies CASSATGTGNPSRETQYF. This chain connects TRBV11-2 to TRBJ2-5; 9 nucleotides agree with TRBD1. The CDR3 totals 18 residues. With 5 bases clipped from V and 4 bases from J, the junction kept 17 bases outside the gene matches. Germline CDR1 is SGHAT and CDR2 is FQNNGV.

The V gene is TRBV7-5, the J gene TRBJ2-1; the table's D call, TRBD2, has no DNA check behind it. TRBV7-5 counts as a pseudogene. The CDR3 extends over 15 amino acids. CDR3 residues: CVRSLLGQTGNEQFF. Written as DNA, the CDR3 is TGTGTCAGATCTCTATTGGGTCAGACGGGGAATGAGCAGTTCTTC.

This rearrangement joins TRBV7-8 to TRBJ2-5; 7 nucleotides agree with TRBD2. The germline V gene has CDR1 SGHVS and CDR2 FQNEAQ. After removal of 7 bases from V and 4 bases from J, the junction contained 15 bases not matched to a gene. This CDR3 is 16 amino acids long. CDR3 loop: CASTLLANGRRETQYF. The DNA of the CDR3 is TGTGCCAGCACCCTCTTAGCTAACGGGAGGCGAGAGACCCAGTACTTC.

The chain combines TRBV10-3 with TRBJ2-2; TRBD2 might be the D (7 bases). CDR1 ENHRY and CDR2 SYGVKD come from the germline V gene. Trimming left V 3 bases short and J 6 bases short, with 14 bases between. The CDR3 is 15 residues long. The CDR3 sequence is CAISERGRESGELFF. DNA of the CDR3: TGTGCCATCAGTGAAAGGGGGAGGGAGTCCGGGGAGCTGTTTTTT.

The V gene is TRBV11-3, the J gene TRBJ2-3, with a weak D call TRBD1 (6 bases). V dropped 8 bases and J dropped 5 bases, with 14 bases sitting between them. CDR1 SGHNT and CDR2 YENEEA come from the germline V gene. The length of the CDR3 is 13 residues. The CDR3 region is CASGPQGKDTQYF. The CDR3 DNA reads TGTGCCAGCGGCCCCCAGGGGAAAGATACGCAGTATTTT. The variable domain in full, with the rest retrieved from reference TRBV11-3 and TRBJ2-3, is EAGVVQSPRYKIIEKKQPVAFWCNPISGHNTLYWYLQNLGQGPELLIRYENEEAVDDSQLPKDRFSAERLKGVDSTLKIQPAELGDSAVYLCASGPQGKDTQYFGPGTRLTVL.

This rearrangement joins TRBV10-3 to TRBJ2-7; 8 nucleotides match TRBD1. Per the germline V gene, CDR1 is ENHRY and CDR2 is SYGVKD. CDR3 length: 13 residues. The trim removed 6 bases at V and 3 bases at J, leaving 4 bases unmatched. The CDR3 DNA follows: TGTGCCATCAGAGGGACAGGTGACTACGAGCAGTACTTC. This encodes CAIRGTGDYEQYF.

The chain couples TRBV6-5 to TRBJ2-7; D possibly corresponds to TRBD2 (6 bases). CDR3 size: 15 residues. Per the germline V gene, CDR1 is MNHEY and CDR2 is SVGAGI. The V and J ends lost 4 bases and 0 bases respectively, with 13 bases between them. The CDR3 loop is CASSFRGSSSYEQYF. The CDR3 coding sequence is TGTGCCAGCAGTTTTCGGGGGAGCTCCTCCTACGAGCAGTACTTC.

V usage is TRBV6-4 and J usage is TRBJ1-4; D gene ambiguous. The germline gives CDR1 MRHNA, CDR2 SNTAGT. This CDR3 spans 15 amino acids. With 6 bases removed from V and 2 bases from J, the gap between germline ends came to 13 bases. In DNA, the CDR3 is TGTGCCAGCAGCGCTAATGCCGGGACTAATGAAAAACTGTTTTTT. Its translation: CASSANAGTNEKLFF.

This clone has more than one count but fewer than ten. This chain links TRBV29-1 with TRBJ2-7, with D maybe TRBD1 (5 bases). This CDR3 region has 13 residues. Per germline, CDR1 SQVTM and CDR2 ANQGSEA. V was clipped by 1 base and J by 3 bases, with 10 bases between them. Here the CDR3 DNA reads TGCAGCGTTGAAGGACGAGACAGCTACGAGCAGTACTTC. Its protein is CSVEGRDSYEQYF.

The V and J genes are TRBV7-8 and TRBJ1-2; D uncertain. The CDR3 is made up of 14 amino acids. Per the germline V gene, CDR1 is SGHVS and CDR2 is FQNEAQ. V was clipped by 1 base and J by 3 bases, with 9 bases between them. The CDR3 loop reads CASSLEEGDYGYTF. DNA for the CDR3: TGTGCCAGCAGCTTAGAAGAGGGCGACTATGGCTACACCTTC.

The CDR3 DNA sequence: TGTGCCAGCAGTTCACTAGCGGGCCGTTACAATGAGCAGTTCTTC. This encodes CASSSLAGRYNEQFF. V usage is TRBV7-9 and J usage is TRBJ2-1; 9 nucleotides line up with TRBD2. The germline gives CDR1 SEHNR, CDR2 FQNEAQ (reference sequence). The V gene end was trimmed by 6 bases and the J gene end by 4 bases; junction bases not matched to a gene: 7. The length of the CDR3 is 15 residues.